This is a list of T cell receptor beta chains from one sample in a study of cytomegalovirus exposure and HLA in healthy donors. Profiling relied on immunoSEQ multiplex PCR, and the TCRdb table lists in-frame clones only, not all of them. The sample shows more than 85,000 clones, around 76% of them seen only once. The sequencing sample was made of PBMCs. The receptors derive from a man aged 25-45 years in good health and CMV-seropositive. Both conserved end residues are part of each CDR3. A D gene is named only where the DNA matches it firmly. Some rows mark clone size as missing; the rest say once, few, many or name a class of expanded clone.

V	J	D	length	size	CDR3	DNA
TRBV7-4	TRBJ1-5	.	16	once	CASGSPRDSHNQPQHF	TGTGCCAGCGGATCTCCCAGGGATTCACACAATCAGCCCCAGCATTTT
TRBV11-3	TRBJ2-5	TRBD1	16	once	CASSATNTGGRETQYF	TGTGCCAGCAGCGCCACCAATACAGGGGGCAGGGAGACCCAGTACTTC
TRBV5-1	TRBJ2-3	TRBD2	15	few	CASSFSSGVLDTQYF	TGCGCCAGCAGCTTTTCTAGCGGGGTCTTAGATACGCAGTATTTT
TRBV11-2	TRBJ1-6	TRBD1	14	few	CASSFTGGNSPLHF	TGTGCCAGCAGCTTTACAGGGGGAAATTCACCCCTCCACTTT
TRBV7-8	TRBJ1-3	.	15	.	CASSPVGGIGNTIYF	TGTGCCAGCAGCCCAGTGGGCGGGATTGGAAACACCATATATTTT
TRBV5-1	TRBJ1-1	.	14	.	CASMRNAGTREAFF	TGCGCCAGCATGCGGAACGCCGGGACAAGAGAAGCTTTCTTT
TRBV6-6	TRBJ2-7	.	14	.	CASGADSSPYEQYF	TGTGCCAGCGGGGCGGACAGTAGCCCCTACGAGCAGTACTTC
TRBV19	TRBJ1-1	.	12	.	CASGSGNTEAFF	TGTGCCAGTGGCTCGGGTAACACTGAAGCTTTCTTT
TRBV6-1	TRBJ2-1	TRBD1	15	.	CASTSGQGVYNEQFF	TGTGCCAGCACATCCGGACAGGGGGTGTACAATGAGCAGTTCTTC
TRBV6-1	TRBJ2-1	.	15	.	CASSEAGGTYNEQFF	TGTGCCAGCAGTGAGGCAGGGGGGACTTACAATGAGCAGTTCTTC
TRBV7-9	TRBJ2-3	.	14	.	CASSLDGGLGTQYF	TGTGCCAGCAGCTTAGACGGGGGGCTAGGTACGCAGTATTTT
TRBV27	TRBJ2-5	TRBD2	14	.	CASSFSGVGETQYF	TGTGCCAGCAGTTTTAGCGGGGTGGGGGAGACCCAGTACTTC
TRBV29-1	TRBJ2-7	TRBD1	12	.	CSVLFDRAEQYF	TGCAGCGTATTATTCGACAGGGCCGAGCAGTACTTC
TRBV14	TRBJ2-7	.	13	.	CASSLRGSYEQYF	TGTGCCAGCAGCCTTCGCGGCTCCTACGAGCAGTACTTC
TRBV6-5	TRBJ1-2	.	9	.	CAGGGLDTF	TGCGCAGGTGGAGGTCTTGACACCTTC
TRBV7-7	TRBJ2-7	.	15	.	CASSLSGLYCYEQYF	TGTGCTAGCAGCTTATCAGGGTTGTATTGCTACGAGCAGTACTTC